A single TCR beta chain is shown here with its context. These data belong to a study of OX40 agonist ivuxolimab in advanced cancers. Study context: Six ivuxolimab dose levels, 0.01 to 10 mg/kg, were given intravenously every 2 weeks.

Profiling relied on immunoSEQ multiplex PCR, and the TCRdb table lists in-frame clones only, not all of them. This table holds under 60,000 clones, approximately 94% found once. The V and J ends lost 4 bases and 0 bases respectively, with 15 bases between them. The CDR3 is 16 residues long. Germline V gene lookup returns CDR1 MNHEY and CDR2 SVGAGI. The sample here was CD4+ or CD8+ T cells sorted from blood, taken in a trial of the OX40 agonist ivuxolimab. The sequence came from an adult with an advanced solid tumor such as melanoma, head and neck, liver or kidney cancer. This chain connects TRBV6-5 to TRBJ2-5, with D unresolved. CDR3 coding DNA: TGTGCCAGCAGTTCATCTCCAGCGACGGACCAAGAGACCCAGTACTTC. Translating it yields CASSSSPATDQETQYF.